What follows are 32 T cell receptor beta chains derived from one specimen sequenced in a study of T cell changes during pregnancy in multiple sclerosis. Only in-frame clones appear in the TCRdb table, and some are missing; sequencing was by immunoSEQ multiplex PCR. This table has more than 65,000 clones, nearly 95% appearing once. Specimen: peripheral blood, collected in the second trimester of pregnancy. The receptors derive from a female donor with multiple sclerosis, enrolled in a pregnancy study.

CDR3 region: CASSLVGSGGKETQYF. Written as DNA, the CDR3 is TGTGCCAGCAGCTTAGTAGGTAGCGGGGGGAAAGAGACCCAGTACTTC. The V call is TRBV7-8, the J call TRBJ2-5; 10 positions agree with TRBD2. CDR1 and CDR2 (germline): SGHVS, FQNEAQ. The J segment lost 3 bases and the V segment lost 1 base, leaving 5 bases of the junction unmatched. This CDR3 has 16 amino acids. The variable domain in full, with the rest retrieved from reference TRBV7-8 and TRBJ2-5, is GAGVSQSPRYKVAKRGQDVALRCDPISGHVSLFWYQQALGQGPEFLTYFQNEAQLDKSGLPSDRFFAERPEGSVSTLKIQRTQQEDSAVYLCASSLVGSGGKETQYFGPGTRLLVL.

The DNA of the CDR3 is TGTGCCAGCAGTGGTGGACAGGGATCCTACGAGCAGTACTTC. Its translation is CASSGGQGSYEQYF. The chain is built from TRBV25-1 and TRBJ2-7; 8 nucleotides line up with TRBD1. Germline-derived CDR1 and CDR2 are MGHDK and SYGVNS. After removal of 4 bases from V and 1 base from J, the junction contained 3 bases not matched to a gene. This CDR3 is 14 amino acids long.

The chain links TRBV4-1 to TRBJ2-7; 7 bases agree with TRBD2. From germline, CDR1 is MGHRA and CDR2 YSYEKL. The CDR3 has 15 residues. V gave up 0 bases and J gave up 4 bases; unmatched junction bases: 6. DNA of the CDR3: TGCGCCAGCAGCCAAGAAGGTAGCGGGCTGTACGAGCAGTACTTC. Protein: CASSQEGSGLYEQYF.

The chain employs TRBV16 and TRBJ2-1; 10 nucleotides align to TRBD1. Germline V gene data show CDR1 as KGHSY and CDR2 as FQNENV. V gave up 1 base and J gave up 7 bases; unmatched junction bases: 7. The CDR3 is made up of 16 amino acids. CDR3 loop: CASSQWAGTGENEQFF. DNA of the CDR3: TGTGCCAGCAGCCAATGGGCCGGGACAGGGGAAAATGAGCAGTTCTTC.

The chain has TRBV28 and TRBJ1-2; no definite D call. This CDR3 comprises 13 residues. Germline CDR1 is MDHEN and CDR2 is SYDVKM. V was shortened by 10 bases and J by 5 bases, with 17 bases between the two germline ends. Here the CDR3 reads CATTGDYGYGYTF. CDR3 sequence (DNA): TGTGCCACTACGGGAGATTACGGTTATGGCTACACCTTC.

V is TRBV19 and J is TRBJ2-3, with 10 bases aligning to TRBD2. This CDR3 comprises 15 residues. Germline trimming cut 5 bases from V and 6 bases from J; bases unmatched to any gene: 8. CDR1 is LNHDA, CDR2 SQIVND, per germline (reference sequence). The CDR3 DNA follows: TGTGCCAGTAGTCCCCTAGCGGGAGTAGCGGATACGCAGTATTTT. Translating it yields CASSPLAGVADTQYF.

This chain uses TRBV4-1 with TRBJ2-1, with 12 bases that match TRBD1. From germline, CDR1 is MGHRA and CDR2 YSYEKL. After removal of 4 bases from V and 10 bases from J, the junction contained 14 bases not matched to a gene. The CDR3 has 17 residues. The CDR3 nucleotides are TGCGCCAGCAGCCTTACTATCCCGGGACAGGGGGCAGGGGAGCAGTTCTTC. It translates to CASSLTIPGQGAGEQFF.

The chain joins TRBV5-5 to TRBJ2-7; TRBD1 matches at 8 bases. The length of the CDR3 is 14 residues. V lost 3 bases, J lost 4 bases, and 6 bases stayed unmatched. Germline V gene lookup returns CDR1 SGHKS and CDR2 YYEKEE (reference sequence). In DNA, the CDR3 is TGTGCCAGCAGCTCACAGACAGGGGTTTACGAGCAGTACTTC. This gives the protein CASSSQTGVYEQYF.

This chain uses TRBV28 with TRBJ2-5; 9 bases map to TRBD2. The CDR3 consists of 18 residues. V lost 1 base, J lost 3 bases, and 12 bases stayed unmatched. Germline CDR1 is MDHEN and CDR2 is SYDVKM. CDR3 protein: CASSLSRTLTSGEETQYF. Here the CDR3 DNA reads TGTGCCAGCAGTTTATCCCGGACTCTGACTAGCGGAGAAGAGACCCAGTACTTC.

The gene calls are TRBV5-1 and TRBJ1-6, with TRBD1 matching 7 bases. Germline trimming cut 4 bases from V and 8 bases from J; bases unmatched to any gene: 9. Germline loops: CDR1 SGHRS, CDR2 YFSETQ. The CDR3 spans 15 residues. In DNA form, the CDR3 reads TGCGCCAGCAGCGGAGCACAGGGGAGGCATTCACCCCTCCACTTT. Translation: CASSGAQGRHSPLHF.

J is TRBJ2-6 and V is TRBV19; TRBD2 agrees at 10 bases. The CDR3 sequence is 17 residues long. Trimming at V came to 6 bases and at J to 2 bases, leaving 7 bases not matched to a gene. Germline V gene sequence: CDR1 LNHDA, CDR2 SQIVND (reference sequence). The CDR3 spells CASRRSGRRPGANVLTF. CDR3 in DNA: TGTGCCAGTAGGCGTAGCGGGAGGAGGCCTGGGGCCAACGTCCTGACTTTC.

The chain has TRBV2 and TRBJ2-2; 12 nucleotides agree with TRBD2. V trimming: 3 bases; J trimming: 4 bases; junction bases outside the gene matches: 3. CDR1 SNHLY and CDR2 FYNNEI come from the germline V gene. This CDR3 region has 16 residues. The CDR3 nucleotides are TGTGCCAGCAGTGAGGGACTAGCGGGCATCACCGGGGAGCTGTTTTTT. This codes for CASSEGLAGITGELFF.

The chain carries TRBV19 and TRBJ2-7; D ambiguous. CDR1 LNHDA and CDR2 SQIVND come from the germline V gene (reference sequence). This CDR3 region has 14 residues. Trimming pared 7 bases from V and 0 bases from J, leaving 13 bases between. CDR3 sequence reads: CASTPVGSSYEQYF. The CDR3 DNA reads TGTGCCAGTACTCCTGTCGGTTCCTCCTACGAGCAGTACTTC.

The chain carries TRBV7-9 and TRBJ2-1; TRBD2 aligns across 14 bases. Germline values: CDR1 SEHNR, CDR2 FQNEAQ (reference sequence). J lost 10 bases, V lost 4 bases, and 3 bases had no gene match. The CDR3 is 14 amino acids. In DNA form, the CDR3 reads TGTGCCAGCAGCTCGGGACTAGCGGGAGTCGAGCAGTTCTTC. This encodes CASSSGLAGVEQFF.

This rearrangement joins TRBV7-9 to TRBJ2-1, with a tentative D call TRBD2 (5 bases). The ends were cut back, 3 bases at V and 6 bases at J, with 6 bases in the middle. The CDR3 length is 12 residues. Germline V gene data show CDR1 as SEHNR and CDR2 as FQNEAQ (reference sequence). DNA of the CDR3: TGTGCCAGCAGCTTCCGGGGCAATGAGCAGTTCTTC. Its protein is CASSFRGNEQFF.

V usage is TRBV19 and J usage is TRBJ1-4, with TRBD1 matching 10 bases. Germline trimming cut 5 bases from V and 0 bases from J; bases unmatched to any gene: 3. The CDR3 runs 16 residues. Germline lookup yields CDR1 LNHDA and CDR2 SQIVND (reference sequence). The CDR3, as DNA: TGTGCCAGTAGTGGGACAGGGGTTGCAACTAATGAAAAACTGTTTTTT. Its translation is CASSGTGVATNEKLFF.

The chain has TRBV11-2 and TRBJ2-5, with 8 bases fitting TRBD1. After removal of 2 bases from V and 5 bases from J, the junction contained 7 bases not matched to a gene. The V gene's germline CDR1 is SGHAT and CDR2 FQNNGV. The CDR3 loop spans 15 amino acids. CDR3 protein: CASSLSPGGSETQYF. The CDR3 bases are TGTGCCAGCAGCTTATCCCCAGGGGGCAGCGAGACCCAGTACTTC.

The chain couples TRBV19 to TRBJ2-7; no clear D gene. The CDR3 runs 14 residues. CDR1 and CDR2 from the germline V gene are LNHDA and SQIVND (reference sequence). Trimming took off 10 bases at V and 0 bases at J, with 16 bases between the two ends. This chain's CDR3 is CATQWAISSYEQYF. For the CDR3, the DNA is TGTGCCACCCAGTGGGCAATTAGCTCCTACGAGCAGTACTTC.

The gene calls are TRBV5-4 and TRBJ2-1; TRBD2 aligns across 7 bases. Trimming removed 4 bases from V and 6 bases from J; junction bases left unmatched: 10. This CDR3 contains 15 residues. Per germline, CDR1 SGHNT and CDR2 YYREEE (reference sequence). The CDR3 DNA is TGTGCCAGCAGCCCCTCGAGCGGGACTTTCAATGAGCAGTTCTTC. It yields the protein CASSPSSGTFNEQFF.

The gene calls are TRBV11-3 and TRBJ2-1, with 10 bases identical to TRBD1. The CDR3 is made up of 17 amino acids. V lost 0 bases, J lost 9 bases, and 11 bases stayed unmatched. Germline V lookup: CDR1 SGHNT, CDR2 YENEEA. The CDR3 sequence: CASSLENRDRGDSEQFF. The CDR3 region has the DNA TGTGCCAGCAGCTTAGAGAACCGGGACAGGGGCGATAGTGAGCAGTTCTTC.

The genes are TRBV5-1 and TRBJ2-7; the match to TRBD1 covers 8 bases. V trimming: 0 bases; J trimming: 2 bases; junction bases outside the gene matches: 4. Germline assignment: CDR1 SGHRS and CDR2 YFSETQ. The CDR3 is 15 residues long. This CDR3 is CASSLGTGITYEQYF. The CDR3 bases are TGCGCCAGCAGCTTGGGGACAGGGATAACCTACGAGCAGTACTTC. Filled out from reference TRBV5-1 and TRBJ2-7, the complete variable domain reads KAGVTQTPRYLIKTRGQQVTLSCSPISGHRSVSWYQQTPGQGLQFLFEYFSETQRNKGNFPGRFSGRQFSNSRSEMNVSTLELGDSALYLCASSLGTGITYEQYFGPGTRLTVT.

The chain employs TRBV5-6 and TRBJ2-3, with D maybe TRBD2 (5 bases). The CDR3 has 16 residues. V was clipped by 3 bases and J by 0 bases, with 14 bases between them. Germline CDR1 is SGHDT and CDR2 is YYEEEE. The CDR3 loop reads CASSSRTLISTDTQYF. The CDR3 bases are TGTGCCAGCAGCTCCAGGACTCTTATAAGCACAGATACGCAGTATTTT. The full variable domain, with the rest looked up from reference TRBV5-6 and TRBJ2-3, is DAGVTQSPTHLIKTRGQQVTLRCSPKSGHDTVSWYQQALGQGPQFIFQYYEEEERQRGNFPDRFSGHQFPNYSSELNVNALLLGDSALYLCASSSRTLISTDTQYFGPGTRLTVL.

This rearrangement joins TRBV16 to TRBJ1-2; D is possibly TRBD1 (5 bases). This CDR3 comprises 16 residues. With 4 bases removed from V and 1 base from J, the gap between germline ends came to 16 bases. Looked up from germline, CDR1 is KGHSY and CDR2 is FQNENV. DNA of the CDR3: TGTGCCAGCAGCCGTCATACAGGCGTACTTAACTATGGCTACACCTTC. Translation gives CASSRHTGVLNYGYTF.

The rearrangement joins TRBV7-8 to TRBJ1-3, with 7 bases aligning to TRBD1. Germline values: CDR1 SGHVS, CDR2 FQNEAQ. The V segment lost 5 bases and the J segment 4 bases; nucleotides outside the gene matches: 5. CDR3 length equals 14 residues. For the CDR3, the DNA is TGTGCCAGCAGCCTAGGGACAGCAGGAAACACCATATATTTT. Residues: CASSLGTAGNTIYF.

J is TRBJ2-5 and V is TRBV28; TRBD2 matches at 9 bases. CDR3 length equals 15 residues. The trim removed 8 bases at V and 4 bases at J, leaving 11 bases unmatched. From germline, CDR1 is MDHEN and CDR2 SYDVKM. CDR3 DNA sequence: TGTGCCAGCCGTCAAAGGCGGGAGGGCCGAGAGACCCAGTACTTC. As protein: CASRQRREGRETQYF.

The chain is built from TRBV28 and TRBJ2-1, with D maybe TRBD2 (7 bases). Trimming removed 6 bases at V and 4 bases at J, with 22 bases between. The germline V gene has CDR1 MDHEN and CDR2 SYDVKM. CDR3 length: 17 amino acids. The DNA for the CDR3 is TGTGCCAGCAGGTATAAAAATGTTAGGGGGGGATACAATGAGCAGTTCTTC. It encodes CASRYKNVRGGYNEQFF.

The gene calls are TRBV29-1 and TRBJ2-3; 7 nucleotides align to TRBD2. The germline V gene encodes CDR1 SQVTM and CDR2 ANQGSEA. V shed 4 bases and J 11 bases; nucleotides not matched to a gene: 9. This CDR3 is built from 12 residues. The CDR3 bases are TGCAGCGTTGTGGGGAGGGCCTCTATGCAGTATTTT. Translation gives CSVVGRASMQYF.

The chain combines TRBV4-3 with TRBJ2-1; TRBD2 is a possible D gene (6 bases). V lost 1 base to trimming and J lost 3 bases, with 13 bases between them. Germline assignment: CDR1 LGHNA and CDR2 YSLEER. This CDR3 has 16 residues. CDR3 region: CASSQGRGGVYNEQFF. Written as DNA, the CDR3 is TGCGCCAGCAGCCAAGGGCGTGGCGGGGTCTACAATGAGCAGTTCTTC.

This clone was observed once. The chain joins TRBV10-1 to TRBJ2-7; possible D gene TRBD2, 7 bases. V was pared by 0 bases and J by 3 bases, with 21 bases between. The CDR3 contains 18 residues. Looked up from germline, CDR1 is WNHNN and CDR2 is SYGVQD (reference sequence). CDR3 DNA sequence: TGCGCCAGCAGTGAGTCGGGGAGGGGGGGAGATTTTTTCTACGAGCAGTACTTC. Protein sequence: CASSESGRGGDFFYEQYF.

V and J are TRBV5-4 and TRBJ2-1; 10 positions agree with TRBD2. The CDR3 totals 17 residues. The V gene's germline CDR1 is SGHNT and CDR2 YYREEE (reference sequence). Trimming removed 0 bases from V and 4 bases from J; junction bases left unmatched: 7. CDR3 nucleotide sequence: TGTGCCAGCAGCTTGGTAGCACTAGCGGGGATTTACAATGAGCAGTTCTTC. This translates into CASSLVALAGIYNEQFF.

The chain carries TRBV15 and TRBJ1-1; D is unresolved. V was pared by 0 bases and J by 0 bases, with 11 bases between. This CDR3 region has 16 residues. Germline V gene sequence: CDR1 LNHNV, CDR2 YYDKDF (reference sequence). CDR3 sequence (DNA): TGTGCCACCAGCAGAGAGCCGGGAGCCATGAACACTGAAGCTTTCTTT. It encodes CATSREPGAMNTEAFF. The variable domain in full, with the rest retrieved from reference TRBV15 and TRBJ1-1, is DAMVIQNPRYQVTQFGKPVTLSCSQTLNHNVMYWYQQKSSQAPKLLFHYYDKDFNNEADTPDNFQSRRPNTSFCFLDIRSPGLGDTAMYLCATSREPGAMNTEAFFGQGTRLTVV.

The rearrangement uses TRBV6-1 and TRBJ2-7, with 9 bases lining up with TRBD2. Germline-derived CDR1 and CDR2 are MNHNS and SASEGT. The CDR3 has 14 amino acids. The trim removed 7 bases at V and 2 bases at J, leaving 6 bases unmatched. CDR3 DNA sequence: TGTGCCAGCAAGGCTAGCGGGATCCCCTACGAGCAGTACTTC. It is translated as CASKASGIPYEQYF.